This TCR beta chain was recovered during a study of T cell responses to AZD1222 COVID-19 vaccine. General study findings and limits: White British people made up most donors, females outnumbered males, and clonal diversity was possibly underestimated. Nearly half of the spike-specific TCRs reportedly recognize variant regions that carry no mutations. Among those given AZD1222, only six or seven were seropositive at baseline. Spike-wide vaccine-associated CD4 TCRs dominated at 160-218 and 743-854.

Germline V lookup: CDR1 MNHEY, CDR2 SVGAGI. V shed 7 bases and J shed 13 bases, with 27 bases lying between them. The CDR3 length is 15 residues. Clones were sequenced by immunoSEQ multiplex PCR, and TCRdb holds only the in-frame ones, with some missing. The sample consists of 85,000 to 110,000 clones, roughly 88% of them appearing once. To note about this clone: The antigen remains undetermined.

This sequence joins TRBV6-5 and TRBJ2-3; D perhaps matches TRBD2 (6 bases). The sequence was collected from an adult in good health. The sequencing used peripheral blood, collected on day 0 of AZD1222 vaccination. This CDR3 reads CASITGTWSPGEKYF. For the CDR3, the DNA is TGTGCCAGCATCACCGGGACTTGGAGCCCCGGGGAGAAGTATTTT.